This T cell receptor beta chain was sequenced in a study of response to subunit inactivated influenza vaccine. TCRdb reprocessed the RT-PCR reads via MiXCR and lists one record per CDR3 protein. The sample holds under 950,000 distinct CDR3 sequences, about 20% seen once. Study-wide points: Authors suggested that a seasonal influenza vaccination recruits few new T cells each time.

This clonotype was detected only a few times. Its target is unknown. The CDR3 is 15 amino acids. Germline-derived CDR1 and CDR2 are LNHNV and YYDKDF (reference sequence). Trimming pared 0 bases from V and 3 bases from J, leaving 11 bases between. The receptor's source is a man aged 50 to 59 who received an inactivated influenza vaccine. The input for sequencing was PBMCs from blood, taken less than 6 days after vaccination. This sequence joins TRBV15 and TRBJ2-5, with D maybe TRBD1 (6 bases). The CDR3 loop reads CATSRDPGTKETQYF. The CDR3, as DNA: TGTGCCACCAGCAGAGACCCCGGGACAAAAGAGACCCAGTACTTC.